Listed below are T cell receptor beta chains from one sample, sequenced in a study of glioma-infiltrating T cells. One entry per CDR3 protein results from TCRdb running MiXCR on the multiplex PCR reads. In the table there are under 150,000 distinct CDR3 sequences, around 42% of which are singletons. Sequences were obtained from glioma tissue, nonneoplastic brain tissue, or PBMCs (not recorded which). These receptors originate from a human donor with low-grade glioma or glioblastoma, undergoing nonglioma brain surgery, or in good health (not recorded which). Both conserved end residues are part of each CDR3. The D gene is left open where the match is weak. Clone size appears in some rows only: once, few, many, or a class for an expanded clone.

j_gene: TRBJ2-7
len: 13
v_gene: TRBV27
d_gene: TRBD2
abundance: -
CDR3aa: CASRLAGSYEQYF
CDR3nt: TGTGCCAGCAGACTAGCGGGTTCCTACGAGCAGTACTTC

j_gene: TRBJ2-7
len: 11
v_gene: TRBV29-1
d_gene: -
abundance: -
CDR3aa: CSVLDVDEQYF
CDR3nt: TGCAGCGTTCTGGACGTGGACGAGCAGTACTTC

j_gene: TRBJ2-1
len: 13
v_gene: TRBV20-1
d_gene: -
abundance: -
CDR3aa: CSANRLEGHEQFF
CDR3nt: TGCAGTGCCAACCGACTAGAAGGCCATGAGCAGTTCTTC

j_gene: TRBJ2-3
len: 16
v_gene: TRBV6-1
d_gene: TRBD2
abundance: many
CDR3aa: CASGHRTSHSTDTQYF
CDR3nt: TGTGCCAGCGGACATCGGACTAGCCATTCCACAGATACGCAGTATTTT

j_gene: TRBJ1-1
len: 14
v_gene: TRBV6-1
d_gene: TRBD1
abundance: few
CDR3aa: CASREQGANTEAFF
CDR3nt: TGTGCCAGCAGAGAACAGGGGGCGAACACTGAAGCTTTCTTT

j_gene: TRBJ2-3
len: 16
v_gene: TRBV25-1
d_gene: TRBD2
abundance: few
CDR3aa: CASSELLAGGVDTQYF
CDR3nt: TGTGCCAGCAGTGAATTACTAGCGGGAGGAGTAGATACGCAGTATTTT

j_gene: TRBJ1-2
len: 11
v_gene: TRBV6-6
d_gene: -
abundance: -
CDR3aa: CASLVQEVYTF
CDR3nt: TGTGCCAGCTTGGTCCAAGAAGTCTACACCTTC

j_gene: TRBJ1-6
len: 15
v_gene: TRBV20-1
d_gene: -
abundance: -
CDR3aa: CSASRGLEYNSPLHF
CDR3nt: TGCAGTGCTAGCCGGGGCCTGGAGTATAATTCACCCCTCCACTTT

j_gene: TRBJ2-3
len: 14
v_gene: TRBV27
d_gene: TRBD1
abundance: -
CDR3aa: CASTTGTGSTTQYF
CDR3nt: TGTGCCAGCACCACCGGGACAGGGTCTACTACGCAGTATTTT

j_gene: TRBJ1-1
len: 14
v_gene: TRBV12-3/TRBV12-4
d_gene: -
abundance: few
CDR3aa: CASSPDNQNTEAFF
CDR3nt: TGTGCCAGCAGTCCAGACAATCAGAACACTGAAGCTTTCTTT

j_gene: TRBJ2-1
len: 15
v_gene: TRBV7-3
d_gene: -
abundance: -
CDR3aa: CASSLTGSSYNEQFF
CDR3nt: TGTGCCAGCAGCTTAACAGGTAGCTCCTACAATGAGCAGTTCTTC

j_gene: TRBJ2-7
len: 14
v_gene: TRBV28
d_gene: TRBD2
abundance: once
CDR3aa: CASRGERGSDEQYF
CDR3nt: TGTGCCAGTCGGGGGGAGCGGGGGTCGGACGAGCAGTACTTC

j_gene: TRBJ2-5
len: 15
v_gene: TRBV6-1
d_gene: -
abundance: -
CDR3aa: CASSTLGAGEETQYF
CDR3nt: TGTGCCAGCTCGACACTAGGGGCAGGGGAAGAGACCCAGTACTTC

j_gene: TRBJ1-2
len: 15
v_gene: TRBV4-1
d_gene: -
abundance: -
CDR3aa: CASSLDDRVVYGYTF
CDR3nt: TGCGCCAGCAGCCTAGATGACAGAGTAGTCTATGGCTACACCTTC

j_gene: TRBJ2-3
len: 15
v_gene: TRBV7-2
d_gene: -
abundance: -
CDR3aa: CASSADGGATDTQYF
CDR3nt: TGTGCCAGCAGCGCCGACGGCGGAGCCACAGATACGCAGTATTTT

j_gene: TRBJ2-5
len: 12
v_gene: TRBV7-9
d_gene: -
abundance: few
CDR3aa: CASSLGFQTQYF
CDR3nt: TGTGCCAGCAGCTTAGGGTTCCAGACCCAGTACTTC

j_gene: TRBJ2-5
len: 12
v_gene: TRBV20-1
d_gene: TRBD2
abundance: many
CDR3aa: CSARTSGQTQYF
CDR3nt: TGCAGTGCTAGGACTAGCGGGCAGACCCAGTACTTC

j_gene: TRBJ2-1
len: 14
v_gene: TRBV27
d_gene: TRBD1
abundance: many
CDR3aa: CASSPGTGYNEQFF
CDR3nt: TGTGCCAGCAGCCCCGGGACAGGGTACAATGAGCAGTTCTTC

j_gene: TRBJ1-2
len: 14
v_gene: TRBV6-1
d_gene: -
abundance: -
CDR3aa: CASSERMGDYGYTF
CDR3nt: TGTGCCAGCAGTGAGCGTATGGGAGACTATGGCTACACCTTC

j_gene: TRBJ1-1
len: 14
v_gene: TRBV19
d_gene: TRBD1
abundance: -
CDR3aa: CASSLPGQGAEAFF
CDR3nt: TGTGCCAGTAGTTTGCCGGGACAGGGGGCTGAAGCTTTCTTT

j_gene: TRBJ1-1
len: 15
v_gene: TRBV7-9
d_gene: -
abundance: few
CDR3aa: CASSLGQSMNTEAFF
CDR3nt: TGTGCCAGCAGCTTAGGGCAGTCCATGAACACTGAAGCTTTCTTT

j_gene: TRBJ2-7
len: 15
v_gene: TRBV28
d_gene: TRBD1
abundance: few
CDR3aa: CASRHRQGGTYEQYF
CDR3nt: TGTGCCAGCAGACATAGACAGGGGGGGACCTACGAGCAGTACTTC

j_gene: TRBJ2-7
len: 13
v_gene: TRBV6-2/TRBV6-3
d_gene: -
abundance: -
CDR3aa: CASRLGRSCEQYF
CDR3nt: TGTGCCAGCAGACTTGGCAGGTCCTGCGAGCAGTACTTC

j_gene: TRBJ2-7
len: 13
v_gene: TRBV25-1
d_gene: -
abundance: -
CDR3aa: CASRKGGTYEQYF
CDR3nt: TGTGCCAGCAGGAAGGGGGGAACCTACGAGCAGTACTTC

j_gene: TRBJ1-2
len: 16
v_gene: TRBV12-3/TRBV12-4
d_gene: TRBD1
abundance: -
CDR3aa: CASTPQGQGLNYGYTF
CDR3nt: TGTGCCAGCACCCCCCAGGGACAGGGCCTAAACTATGGCTACACCTTC

j_gene: TRBJ1-3
len: 13
v_gene: TRBV15
d_gene: -
abundance: few
CDR3aa: CATSRGDSNTIYF
CDR3nt: TGTGCCACCAGCAGGGGAGATTCAAACACCATATATTTT

j_gene: TRBJ2-7
len: 12
v_gene: TRBV6-2/TRBV6-3
d_gene: -
abundance: few
CDR3aa: CASSQIYGEQYF
CDR3nt: TGTGCCAGCAGCCAGATTTATGGCGAGCAGTACTTC

j_gene: TRBJ1-1
len: 10
v_gene: TRBV20-1
d_gene: TRBD1
abundance: many
CDR3aa: CSARTGLAFF
CDR3nt: TGCAGTGCTAGGACAGGGTTAGCTTTCTTT

j_gene: TRBJ2-5
len: 18
v_gene: TRBV6-1
d_gene: -
abundance: -
CDR3aa: CASSRGVYQGTPKETQYF
CDR3nt: TGTGCCAGCAGTCGCGGAGTCTATCAGGGGACACCCAAAGAGACCCAGTACTTC

j_gene: TRBJ2-1
len: 15
v_gene: TRBV2
d_gene: -
abundance: many
CDR3aa: CASSRIDSSYNEQFF
CDR3nt: TGTGCCAGCAGTCGAATCGATAGCTCCTACAATGAGCAGTTCTTC

j_gene: TRBJ1-1
len: 13
v_gene: TRBV27
d_gene: -
abundance: many
CDR3aa: CASSLSSRTEAFF
CDR3nt: TGTGCCAGCAGTTTATCGTCGCGGACTGAAGCTTTCTTT

j_gene: TRBJ1-2
len: 12
v_gene: TRBV20-1
d_gene: -
abundance: -
CDR3aa: CSARQQGDGYTF
CDR3nt: TGCAGTGCTAGACAACAGGGAGATGGCTACACCTTC

j_gene: TRBJ2-5
len: 15
v_gene: TRBV28
d_gene: TRBD1
abundance: -
CDR3aa: CASSLVQGYQETQYF
CDR3nt: TGTGCCAGCAGTTTAGTACAGGGGTACCAAGAGACCCAGTACTTC

j_gene: TRBJ2-1
len: 14
v_gene: TRBV6-1
d_gene: TRBD2
abundance: many
CDR3aa: CATSSGGASNEQFF
CDR3nt: TGTGCCACTAGTAGCGGGGGAGCGTCCAATGAGCAGTTCTTC

j_gene: TRBJ1-1
len: 15
v_gene: TRBV18
d_gene: -
abundance: -
CDR3aa: CASSPGHPRDTEAFF
CDR3nt: TGTGCCAGCTCACCGGGACACCCGAGGGACACTGAAGCTTTCTTT

j_gene: TRBJ1-1
len: 13
v_gene: TRBV6-6
d_gene: -
abundance: -
CDR3aa: CASSYVGDTEAFF
CDR3nt: TGTGCCAGCAGTTACGTGGGTGACACTGAAGCTTTCTTT

j_gene: TRBJ1-5
len: 13
v_gene: TRBV27
d_gene: -
abundance: -
CDR3aa: CASSWGDVWPQHF
CDR3nt: TGTGCCAGCAGTTGGGGGGATGTGTGGCCCCAGCATTTT

j_gene: TRBJ2-2
len: 13
v_gene: TRBV6-2/TRBV6-3
d_gene: -
abundance: many
CDR3aa: CASRLLGNGELFF
CDR3nt: TGTGCCAGCAGGCTACTAGGAAACGGGGAGCTGTTTTTT

j_gene: TRBJ1-2
len: 13
v_gene: TRBV20-1
d_gene: -
abundance: few
CDR3aa: CSARTARDYGYTF
CDR3nt: TGCAGTGCTAGGACAGCGAGGGACTATGGCTACACCTTC

j_gene: TRBJ1-3
len: 15
v_gene: TRBV6-1
d_gene: -
abundance: -
CDR3aa: CASSEAGRRGDTIYF
CDR3nt: TGTGCCAGCAGTGAAGCGGGGCGGAGGGGCGACACCATATATTTT

j_gene: TRBJ1-2
len: 12
v_gene: TRBV28
d_gene: -
abundance: -
CDR3aa: CASRQGYYGYTF
CDR3nt: TGTGCCAGCAGGCAGGGCTACTATGGCTACACCTTC

j_gene: TRBJ2-7
len: 10
v_gene: TRBV6-1
d_gene: -
abundance: -
CDR3aa: CASLSHKEYF
CDR3nt: TGTGCCAGCCTTTCTCACAAGGAGTACTTC

j_gene: TRBJ2-7
len: 15
v_gene: TRBV27
d_gene: TRBD1
abundance: -
CDR3aa: CASSLYGQGTHEQYF
CDR3nt: TGTGCCAGCAGTTTATACGGACAGGGAACCCACGAGCAGTACTTC

j_gene: TRBJ2-7
len: 14
v_gene: TRBV28
d_gene: TRBD1
abundance: -
CDR3aa: CANSINRGWYEQYF
CDR3nt: TGTGCCAACAGTATTAACAGGGGTTGGTACGAGCAGTACTTC

j_gene: TRBJ1-2
len: 13
v_gene: TRBV20-1
d_gene: -
abundance: -
CDR3aa: CSASMVVAYGYTF
CDR3nt: TGCAGTGCTAGTATGGTCGTCGCCTATGGCTACACCTTC

j_gene: TRBJ2-3
len: 15
v_gene: TRBV20-1
d_gene: TRBD2
abundance: -
CDR3aa: CSAPPLATSTDTQYF
CDR3nt: TGCAGTGCGCCCCCACTAGCGACTAGCACAGATACGCAGTATTTT